The entry below describes one T cell receptor (beta chain). This sample is part of a study of blood T cell repertoires in COVID-19. Clones were read by immunoSEQ multiplex PCR, and TCRdb kept only the in-frame ones, dropping some. This sample has hundreds of thousands of clones; around 90% occur once, and the top ten carry approximately 2.8%. CDR3 size: 13 residues. Germline values: CDR1 LNHDA, CDR2 SQIVND (reference sequence). V was clipped by 10 bases and J by 5 bases; unmatched bases: 10. This TCR was sampled from a woman in her 30s with acute COVID-19. The chain joins TRBV19 to TRBJ2-5, with 7 bases matching TRBD1. Material for sequencing was PBMCs or T cells enriched from blood (not recorded which). The CDR3 here is CATSPDRPETQYF. DNA for the CDR3: TGTGCCACCTCCCCGGACAGGCCTGAGACCCAGTACTTC.